This record concerns one T cell receptor (beta chain) sequence. What antigen it recognizes has not been identified. One base away there is no much larger clone; base qualities are not given. In light of the paper, this sample's time point label describes: baseline before first vaccination. Samples from vaccinated people were obtained from the UK trials COV001 and COV002, which included a single-blind randomized controlled phase 2/3 trial of AZD1222 (ChAdOx1 nCoV-19) in healthy adults. For TCRbeta chain sequencing, PBMC samples were collected from trial participants at day 0 and at day 28 after the second dose. The data derive from a study of T cell responses to AZD1222 COVID-19 vaccine (dated by TCRdb to the early 2020s). Background on the whole study: AZD1222 recipients given second doses at about 4 weeks or at about 12 weeks were pooled, since spike-specific TCR depth and breadth were not found to differ between the two schedules. TCR sequencing covered some 250 trial participants: around 210 given two doses of AZD1222 and 26 given two doses of MenACWY control vaccine. Enrollment into the trials was organized by age into subgroups of 18-55, 56-69 and 70-plus years, and those subgroups contained approximately 150, 30 and 60 TCR-sequenced participants, respectively. Beyond this particular receptor, the publication reports: CD4 TCRs associated with the vaccine covered the entire spike protein, and the dominant responses were in regions 160-218 and 743-854. Participants were mostly white British and included more females than males, and it was suggested by the authors that clonal diversity may have been underestimated. In the small 56-69-year group, the increase in depth fell short of significance, most likely because of low power. Because no day 14 peak-response samples were available, repertoires were characterized only after the peak T cell response. Only five or six AZD1222 recipients were SARS-CoV-2 seropositive at baseline, limiting conclusions about previously exposed vaccinees. Reportedly, almost half of the unique spike-specific TCRs recognized epitopes lying outside the regions that are mutated in the B.1.351 and B.1.1.7 variants. A significant rise in spike-specific TCR breadth and depth was observed after two AZD1222 doses relative to day 0 and relative to MenACWY recipients.

The CDR3, cysteine through phenylalanine, is 17 amino acids long. Only the CDR3 region is kept as DNA, spanning 51 bases read in frame from base 1. Relative to germline, V is 11 bases shorter and J is 4 bases shorter, with 24 bases between their ends. From the germline V gene (reference sequence), CDR1 is LNHDA and CDR2 is SQIVND. The CDR3 regions of human TCRbeta chains were analyzed by immunosequencing. As for the authors' bioinformatics: Repertoire TCRs were matched against a reference library of SARS-CoV-2-specific TCRs generated with the MIRA antigen-specificity platform. Breadth was defined as the fraction of unique TCRs that were SARS-CoV-2-associated. Depth was defined as the fraction of total T cells that were SARS-CoV-2-associated. Using the MIRA data, each spike-specific TCR was mapped to the spike region that the TCR reacts to and placed in a CD4 or CD8 class. Log10-transformed breadth and depth values were compared by one-way ANOVA with Sidak's multiple comparisons tests. TCRdb re-hosts the immuneACCESS table, in-frame sequences only. Its copies lack some clones; in the studies checked, an unresolved V gene accounts for under half of them, and the cause for the rest is not known. V and J calls and clone size are those listed in that table; D and trimming were worked out from the DNA. Here the sample has 77,000 or so clones; around 89% occur a single time. The ten largest clones capture roughly 20% of the sample.

This TCR was recovered from an adult in good health. Recombination connected TRBV19 to TRBJ2-6, with the identity of the D gene unclear. The sequenced sample was peripheral blood, obtained on day 0 of AZD1222 vaccination. CDR3 region: CASSRQRSGVGANVLTF. The DNA sequence follows: TGTGCCTCCAGCCGGCAGAGAAGTGGGGTAGGGGCCAACGTCCTGACTTTC. The variable domain in full, with residues beyond the CDR3 obtained from the reference TRBV19 and TRBJ2-6 genes, is DGGITQSPKYLFRKEGQNVTLSCEQNLNHDAMYWYRQDPGQGLRLIYYSQIVNDFQKGDIAEGYSVSREKKESFPLTVTSAQKNPTAFYLCASSRQRSGVGANVLTFGAGSRLTVL.